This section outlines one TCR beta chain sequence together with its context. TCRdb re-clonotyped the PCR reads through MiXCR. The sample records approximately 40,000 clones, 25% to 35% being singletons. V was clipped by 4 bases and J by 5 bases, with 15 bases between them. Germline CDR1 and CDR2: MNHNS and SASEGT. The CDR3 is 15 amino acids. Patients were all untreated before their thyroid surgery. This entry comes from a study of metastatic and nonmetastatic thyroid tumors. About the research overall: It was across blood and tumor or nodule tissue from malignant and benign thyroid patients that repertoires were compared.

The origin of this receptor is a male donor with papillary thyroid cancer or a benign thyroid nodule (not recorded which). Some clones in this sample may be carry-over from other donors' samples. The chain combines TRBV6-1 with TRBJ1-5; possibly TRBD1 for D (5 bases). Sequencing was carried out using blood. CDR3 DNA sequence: TGTGCCAGCAGTGTCTACGACGGGGGGGATCAGCCCCAGCATTTT. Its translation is CASSVYDGGDQPQHF.